Many counts were recorded for the clone carrying this T cell receptor (beta chain). Sample time point: healthy volunteer bleed at 6 weeks. Sequencing started from total RNA isolated from unfractionated whole blood. This entry comes from a study of human T cells and chemical hapten exposure. It was the library that attached unique molecular identifiers to individual cDNA molecules. TCRdb analysed the RACE reads with MiXCR anew, one entry per CDR3 protein. The sample shows some 65,000 distinct CDR3 sequences, about 6% of them seen only once. Sequencing was performed on whole blood. The origin of this receptor is a female donor in good health. Some clones in this sample may be carry-over from other donors' samples.

The chain's CDR3 is CASSTGGAIRETQYF. CDR3 nucleotide sequence: TGCGCCAGCAGCACAGGGGGCGCGATCCGAGAGACCCAGTACTTC. The chain has TRBV5-1 and TRBJ2-5; 9 bases fit TRBD1. Trimming cost V 4 bases and J 4 bases; bases outside gene matches: 8. Germline assignment: CDR1 SGHRS and CDR2 YFSETQ. This CDR3 is 15 amino acids long.